The 10 T cell receptor beta chains listed next were all sequenced from one sample in a study of cytomegalovirus exposure and HLA in healthy donors. Produced via immunoSEQ multiplex PCR; TCRdb's table is partial and in-frame only. The sample gives approximately 65,000 clones, 91% of which show up once; roughly 3.1% is in the top ten. Input material: PBMCs. Receptor source: a man aged 18 to 30 in good health and CMV-seronegative.

CDR3 loop: CASSLTDTQYF. In nucleotides, the CDR3 is TGTGCCAGCAGCCTCACAGATACGCAGTATTTT. The rearrangement links TRBV5-6 to TRBJ2-3; the D is unclear. This CDR3 is 11 amino acids long. The germline V gene encodes CDR1 SGHDT and CDR2 YYEEEE. V was trimmed by 4 bases and J by 2 bases, leaving 2 bases between them.

The chain combines TRBV7-9 with TRBJ1-2, with D hard to call. This CDR3 is 17 amino acids long. V was clipped by 2 bases and J by 7 bases, with 23 bases between them. Germline lookup yields CDR1 SEHNR and CDR2 FQNEAQ (reference sequence). This CDR3 reads CASSLFPWWSNRSGYTF. For the CDR3, the DNA is TGTGCCAGCAGCTTATTTCCCTGGTGGAGTAACCGAAGTGGCTACACCTTC.

A single count supports this clone. The chain combines TRBV7-6 with TRBJ2-3; 7 bases match TRBD1. V lost 5 bases to trimming and J lost 5 bases; unmatched junction nucleotides: 4. The CDR3 runs to 13 residues. Germline V gene data show CDR1 as SGHVS and CDR2 as FNYEAQ. The CDR3 reads CASSQGVIDTQYF. The CDR3 DNA reads as TGTGCCAGCAGCCAGGGGGTGATAGATACGCAGTATTTT.

This clone appeared a single time. The CDR3 protein is CASSQATGFQETQYF. Written as DNA, the CDR3 is TGCGCCAGCAGCCAAGCCACAGGGTTCCAAGAGACCCAGTACTTC. The chain joins TRBV4-3 to TRBJ2-5; D perhaps matches TRBD1 (6 bases). Germline CDR1 reads LGHNA; CDR2 reads YSLEER. Trimming cost V 1 base and J 1 base, with 10 bases left between them. The CDR3 sequence is 15 residues long.

This chain joins TRBV29-1 and TRBJ2-2; maybe TRBD1 (7 bases). Trimming shortened V by 7 bases and J by 8 bases, and 20 bases separated the two germline ends. CDR3 length equals 14 residues. The germline gives CDR1 SQVTM, CDR2 ANQGSEA. Here the CDR3 DNA reads TGCAGCGGCGGGACAGCGCCAATTGTTGGGGAGCTGTTTTTT. Protein product: CSGGTAPIVGELFF.

The rearrangement joins TRBV7-2 to TRBJ2-2, with TRBD2 matching 14 bases. This CDR3 is 17 amino acids long. CDR1 is SGHTA, CDR2 FQGNSA, per germline. Germline trimming cut 1 base from V and 5 bases from J; bases unmatched to any gene: 3. CDR3 loop: CASSLVGTSGSTGELFF. The CDR3 nucleotides read TGTGCCAGCAGCTTAGTAGGGACTAGCGGGAGTACCGGGGAGCTGTTTTTT.

In this sample, this clone turned up once. The chain combines TRBV4-3 with TRBJ2-1, with 7 bases matching TRBD2. This CDR3 has 17 residues. Trimming removed 0 bases from V and 0 bases from J; junction bases left unmatched: 5. Germline V gene data show CDR1 as LGHNA and CDR2 as YSLEER. Written as DNA, the CDR3 is TGCGCCAGCAGCCAAGATGGAGCGGGGAGCTCCTACAATGAGCAGTTCTTC. It codes for CASSQDGAGSSYNEQFF.

J is TRBJ1-2 and V is TRBV6-5; no reliable D call. V was cut by 4 bases and J by 4 bases, with 7 bases left in between. The CDR3 totals 12 residues. Germline V lookup: CDR1 MNHEY, CDR2 SVGAGI. The CDR3 is CASSSFSYGYTF. CDR3 DNA sequence: TGTGCCAGCAGTTCCTTTAGCTATGGCTACACCTTC.

V gene TRBV7-2 combines with J gene TRBJ1-2; a possible D gene is TRBD1 (6 bases). The germline gives CDR1 SGHTA, CDR2 FQGNSA. The CDR3 is 14 amino acids. The V end was cut by 5 bases, the J end by 1 base, with 11 bases between. CDR3 in DNA: TGTGCCAGCAGCCCCGACAGGCATAACTATGGCTACACCTTC. This gives the protein CASSPDRHNYGYTF.

The CDR3 nucleotides are TGTGCCAGTAGGGACAGCGCGAACACCGGGGAGCTGTTTTTT. This translates into CASRDSANTGELFF. V is TRBV19 and J is TRBJ2-2, with D perhaps matching TRBD1 (6 bases). CDR3 size: 14 residues. Trimming left V 6 bases short and J 0 bases short, with 8 bases between. The V gene's germline CDR1 is LNHDA and CDR2 SQIVND (reference sequence).